This T cell receptor (beta chain) stems from a study of T cells after yellow fever vaccination. Each CDR3 protein is one row after TCRdb ran MiXCR on the 5' RACE reads. This sample has roughly 170,000 distinct CDR3 sequences, with 9.3% found just once. Many counts were recorded for this clonotype. The germline V gene has CDR1 SGHKS and CDR2 YYEKEE (reference sequence). V lost 0 bases and J lost 2, with 6 bases in between. CDR3 length: 15 amino acids. This sequence joins TRBV5-5 and TRBJ1-6; D not certain. The clonotype originates from a man between 18 and 35 years old who received the YFV17D yellow fever vaccine. Here the sequenced sample was CD8+ T cells sorted from PBMCs, taken 45 days after the yellow fever booster vaccination. CDR3 in DNA: TGTGCCAGCAGCTTGGTTCTAGCCTATAATTCACCCCTCCACTTT. Translated, it gives CASSLVLAYNSPLHF.